These 24 T cell receptor beta chains were sequenced from one sample in a study of regulatory T cells in long-lasting Graves disease. Documented time point: newly diagnosed GD, antithyroid drugs for less than 3 months. Construction of the TCR library relied on RNA isolated from PBMCs. Arm-PCR of CDR3 regions and iRepertoire HTBI primers were the basis on which TCR beta libraries were built. TCRdb passed the multiplex PCR reads through MiXCR, listing each CDR3 protein once. Of approximately 540,000 distinct CDR3 sequences listed, about 12% are singletons. This sample also appeared in a second study, on T cells in Graves' hyperthyroidism and ophthalmopathy.

The material sequenced was peripheral blood mononuclear cells (PBMCs), taken at new diagnosis, from a patient treated with antithyroid drugs. The receptor set was obtained from a woman younger than 45 with Graves disease.

V gene TRBV27 combines with J gene TRBJ1-4; no clear D gene. Germline V gives CDR1 MNHEY, CDR2 SMNVEV (reference sequence). V lost 7 bases to trimming and J lost 5 bases, with 8 bases between them. CDR3 size: 12 residues. CDR3 sequence: CASKTVNEKLFF. CDR3 DNA sequence: TGTGCCAGCAAAACCGTGAATGAAAAACTGTTTTTT.

This clonotype has a count of ten or more. The chain's CDR3 is CASSPTVGEKLFF. DNA of the CDR3: TGTGCCAGCAGCCCGACAGTCGGGGAAAAACTGTTTTTT. The chain carries TRBV11-1 and TRBJ1-4, with D tentatively TRBD1 (5 bases). Germline V lookup: CDR1 SGHAT, CDR2 FQDESV (reference sequence). Trimming took off 5 bases at V and 8 bases at J, with 12 bases between the two ends. The CDR3 has 13 amino acids.

This chain joins TRBV4-1 and TRBJ1-4, with a weak D call TRBD1 (6 bases). V dropped 2 bases and J dropped 8 bases, with 9 bases sitting between them. Germline values: CDR1 MGHRA, CDR2 YSYEKL. This CDR3 comprises 13 residues. CDR3 in amino acids: CASSQFGGEKLFF. DNA of the CDR3: TGCGCCAGCAGCCAATTCGGGGGCGAAAAACTGTTTTTT.

This clonotype has ten or more counts. This sequence joins TRBV13 and TRBJ2-2, with D maybe TRBD2 (6 bases). Germline CDR1 PRHDT, CDR2 FYEKMQ (reference sequence). Trimming removed 5 bases at V and 0 bases at J, with 10 bases between. The CDR3 runs 15 residues. The CDR3 spells CASSPGDTNTGELFF. The DNA for the CDR3 is TGTGCCAGCAGCCCGGGAGATACGAACACCGGGGAGCTGTTTTTT. The whole variable domain, remainder taken from reference TRBV13 and TRBJ2-2, is AAGVIQSPRHLIKEKRETATLKCYPIPRHDTVYWYQQGPGQDPQFLISFYEKMQSDKGSIPDRFSAQQFSDYHSELNMSSLELGDSALYFCASSPGDTNTGELFFGEGSRLTVL.

This clonotype was seen ten or more times. V gene TRBV19 combines with J gene TRBJ1-1; D is ambiguous. This CDR3 is 14 amino acids long. CDR1 is LNHDA and CDR2 is SQIVND in the germline V gene (reference sequence). V was cut by 6 bases and J by 1 base, with 12 bases left in between. The CDR3: CASSPWAGNTEAFF. The CDR3 bases are TGTGCCAGTAGCCCCTGGGCGGGGAACACTGAAGCTTTCTTT.

The chain recombines TRBV5-1 with TRBJ2-2; 10 bases are a match to TRBD2. V was pared by 3 bases and J by 5 bases, with 7 bases of the junction left unmatched. Germline values: CDR1 SGHRS, CDR2 YFSETQ. The CDR3 totals 16 residues. The CDR3 here is CASSSLAGVMTGELFF. The DNA for the CDR3 is TGCGCCAGCAGCTCGCTAGCGGGAGTAATGACCGGGGAGCTGTTTTTT.

This clonotype was counted between two and nine times. J is TRBJ2-4 and V is TRBV10-1; D tentatively fits TRBD1 or TRBD2 (5 bases each). The CDR3 is 14 residues long. The germline gives CDR1 WNHNN, CDR2 SYGVQD (reference sequence). V lost 3 bases and J lost 2, with 8 bases in between. CDR3 DNA: TGCGCCAGCAGTGACGGGGCTACCAAAAACATTCAGTACTTC. Residues: CASSDGATKNIQYF.

In this sample, this clonotype turned up many times. The chain is built from TRBV27 and TRBJ2-1; 8 bases are a match to TRBD2. CDR1 is MNHEY, CDR2 SMNVEV, per germline (reference sequence). Trimming cost V 6 bases and J 8 bases; bases outside gene matches: 6. This CDR3 is 13 amino acids long. The CDR3 DNA follows: TGTGCCAGCAGCAACGGGGGGGGTTATGAGCAGTTCTTC. Protein: CASSNGGGYEQFF.

This clonotype was picked up many times. The CDR3 region has the DNA TGTGCCACCAGTGATCCGCAGTACTTC. Its translation is CATSDPQYF. The chain employs TRBV24-1 and TRBJ2-7; D not certain. Trimming shortened V by 3 bases and J by 9 bases, and 2 bases separated the two germline ends. CDR3 length: 9 amino acids. CDR1 is KGHDR and CDR2 is SFDVKD in the germline V gene.

In its sample, this clonotype was seen many times. The chain uses TRBV12-3 or TRBV12-4 and TRBJ2-5; unclear D gene. V was shortened by 2 bases and J by 5 bases, with 9 bases between the two germline ends. The CDR3 spans 13 residues. In DNA, the CDR3 is TGTGCCAGCAGTTTATCTCGTCGGGAGACCCAGTACTTC. Protein sequence: CASSLSRRETQYF.

This clonotype was picked up many times. The chain carries TRBV11-3 and TRBJ2-5, with D possibly matching TRBD1 (5 bases). The V gene's germline CDR1 is SGHNT and CDR2 YENEEA. CDR3 length: 15 residues. Trimming stripped 3 bases from V and 5 bases from J, with 16 bases between. This CDR3 reads CASSFRLAGMETQYF. The CDR3 DNA follows: TGTGCCAGCAGCTTTAGGTTGGCAGGGATGGAGACCCAGTACTTC.

V is TRBV19 and J is TRBJ2-2; the D is unclear. The ends were cut back, 0 bases at V and 8 bases at J, with 1 base in the middle. The CDR3 totals 11 residues. Germline CDR1 and CDR2: LNHDA and SQIVND (reference sequence). The CDR3: CASSIEGELFF. As DNA, the CDR3 is TGTGCCAGTAGTATAGAGGGGGAGCTGTTTTTT.

In its sample, this clonotype was seen many times. The chain is built from TRBV28 and TRBJ1-1; D may be TRBD1 (6 bases). The V end lost 1 base, the J end lost 7 bases, and 7 bases lay between the germline ends. CDR3 length: 12 amino acids. CDR1 MDHEN and CDR2 SYDVKM come from the germline V gene. The CDR3 DNA reads TGTGCCAGCAGTTTATTGACAGGTGAAGCTTTCTTT. This translates into CASSLLTGEAFF.

This clonotype was seen repeatedly, ten times or more. V usage is TRBV6-2 or TRBV6-3 and J usage is TRBJ2-6; 10 bases fit TRBD1. There are 16 residues in the CDR3. The junction had 10 bases not matched to a gene; V was cut back by 10 bases and J by 4 bases. Germline CDR1 MNHEY, CDR2 SVGEGT. DNA of the CDR3: TGTGCCACCCATCGACAGGGGGCGGCGGGGGCCAACGTCCTGACTTTC. Its translation: CATHRQGAAGANVLTF.

This clonotype appeared many times. The V gene is TRBV11-2, the J gene TRBJ2-2; 11 bases line up with TRBD2. This CDR3 contains 17 residues. The ends lost 4 bases at V and 1 base at J; junction bases unmatched: 5. Germline V CDR1 and CDR2: SGHAT, FQNNGV. Written as DNA, the CDR3 is TGTGCCAGCAGCTCACTCCTAGCGGGAGGGAACACCGGGGAGCTGTTTTTT. Its translation: CASSSLLAGGNTGELFF. Looking up the rest from reference TRBV11-2 and TRBJ2-2 gives the full variable domain: EAGVAQSPRYKIIEKRQSVAFWCNPISGHATLYWYQQILGQGPKLLIQFQNNGVVDDSQLPKDRFSAERLKGVDSTLKIQPAKLEDSAVYLCASSSLLAGGNTGELFFGEGSRLTVL.

The rearrangement links TRBV9 to TRBJ1-1; D not resolved. The V end was cut by 2 bases, the J end by 3 bases, with 11 bases between. Germline V gene sequence: CDR1 SGDLS, CDR2 YYNGEE. CDR3 length: 14 amino acids. CDR3 in DNA: TGTGCCAGCAGCGTCTTGAGGTCGGACACTGAAGCTTTCTTT. Its protein product is CASSVLRSDTEAFF.

This clonotype was recorded many times. The V call is TRBV3-1, the J call TRBJ1-3, with D tentatively TRBD1 (5 bases). Germline CDR1 is LGHDT and CDR2 is YNNKEL (reference sequence). The CDR3 contains 14 residues. Trimming took off 4 bases at V and 9 bases at J, with 16 bases between the two ends. The DNA for the CDR3 is TGTGCCAGCAGCCCGGGGCATGGCGGAGGCACCATATATTTT. Its protein is CASSPGHGGGTIYF.

This clonotype was observed many times. This chain links TRBV28 with TRBJ1-2; D might be TRBD1 (5 bases). V lost 3 bases and J 2 bases, leaving 13 bases between the germline ends. Germline V gene lookup returns CDR1 MDHEN and CDR2 SYDVKM. The CDR3 length is 15 residues. CDR3 nucleotides: TGTGCCAGCAGTTTGGGAGGGGCGGGGAACTATGGCTACACCTTC. It specifies CASSLGGAGNYGYTF.

This clonotype was detected many times. The chain joins TRBV12-3 or TRBV12-4 to TRBJ2-3; 7 bases map to TRBD1. The J segment lost 3 bases and the V segment lost 1 base, leaving 13 bases of the junction unmatched. The CDR3 totals 18 residues. CDR3 nucleotide sequence: TGTGCCAGCAGTTTAGGGACAGGAGTTTTTTTACGGACAGATACGCAGTATTTT. Its protein product is CASSLGTGVFLRTDTQYF.

This chain connects TRBV13 to TRBJ2-1, with 8 positions matching TRBD2. CDR3 length equals 15 residues. V shed 3 bases, J shed 2 bases, and the junction held 3 bases outside the gene matches. Germline-derived CDR1 and CDR2 are PRHDT and FYEKMQ (reference sequence). The CDR3 here is CASSFTGRAYNEQFF. The CDR3 DNA is TGTGCCAGCAGCTTTACCGGGAGGGCCTACAATGAGCAGTTCTTC.

Ten or more counts support this clonotype. V gene TRBV18 combines with J gene TRBJ2-3, with no clear D. Germline lookup yields CDR1 KGHSH and CDR2 LQKENI. The CDR3 loop spans 14 amino acids. The germline V and J ends were trimmed by 1 base and 2 bases, with 7 bases remaining between them. The CDR3 protein is CASSPLKSTDTQYF. The CDR3 DNA reads TGTGCCAGCTCACCACTTAAGTCCACAGATACGCAGTATTTT.

The table lists this clonotype with many counts. CDR3 in DNA: TGCAGCGTTGGAAAGGGAAATCAGCCCCAGCATTTT. Translated, it gives CSVGKGNQPQHF. This chain joins TRBV29-1 and TRBJ1-5; D unclear. The CDR3 runs 12 residues. Germline values: CDR1 SQVTM, CDR2 ANQGSEA. V was cut by 4 bases and J by 4 bases, with 8 bases left in between.

This clonotype has at least ten counts. V gene TRBV9 combines with J gene TRBJ1-6, with no clear D. The germline CDR1 and CDR2 sequences are SGDLS and YYNGEE. The CDR3 length is 12 residues. V shed 6 bases and J shed 8 bases, with 9 bases lying between them. The CDR3 here is CASKDADSPLHF. CDR3 bases: TGTGCCAGCAAGGACGCTGATTCACCCCTCCACTTT.

Only a few counts were recorded for this clonotype. CDR3 amino acids: CASSYAGSDTQYF. The CDR3 coding sequence is TGTGCCAGCAGCTACGCAGGGTCAGATACGCAGTATTTT. This chain connects TRBV7-2 to TRBJ2-3, with a possible D match to TRBD1 (5 bases). Germline V gene sequence: CDR1 SGHTA, CDR2 FQGNSA. V gave up 4 bases and J gave up 4 bases, with 9 bases separating them. CDR3 length equals 13 residues.